The 10 T cell receptor beta chains listed next were all sequenced from one sample in a study of human T cells and chemical hapten exposure (dated by TCRdb to the early 2020s). What the time point label conveys for this sample: patch test 1, 2 weeks after DPC sensitization. Read against the paper, the sample's treatment or condition label means: therapeutic diphenylcyclopropenone sensitization with weekly scalp DPC. Libraries were prepared through RACE. Sequenced using a NextSeq 500. TCRdb applied fastp at Q25 and MiXCR to the public reads, then kept only in-frame beta chains. Each entry is one CDR3 protein sequence, shown with its most common DNA and genes. A total of 180,000 or so distinct CDR3 sequences appear in this sample, approximately 20% of them only once. Of the sample, approximately 6.7% falls within the top ten clones. The source material was whole blood, sampled in connection with sensitization to the hapten diphenylcyclopropenone (DPC). The receptors originated from a woman aged 50 to 60 with alopecia areata. Some clones in this sample may be carry-over from other donors' samples.

This clonotype turned up a few times. This sequence joins TRBV12-3 or TRBV12-4 and TRBJ1-1; possible D gene TRBD1, 6 bases. Deletions cut 5 bases from V and 5 bases from J, with 15 bases between. The CDR3 spans 14 residues. This CDR3 is CASSPRARGTEAFF. The DNA for the CDR3 is TGTGCCAGCAGTCCTAGGGCCAGGGGAACTGAAGCTTTCTTT.

The chain is built from TRBV5-1 and TRBJ2-3, with D unresolved. V dropped 0 bases and J dropped 0 bases, with 14 bases sitting between them. The CDR3 runs to 17 residues. Germline CDR1 and CDR2: SGHRS and YFSETQ. In nucleotides, the CDR3 is TGCGCCAGCAGCTTGGGTGGCGGAGAACCTAGCACAGATACGCAGTATTTT. Amino acid sequence: CASSLGGGEPSTDTQYF.

The chain uses TRBV6-5 and TRBJ2-5, with D perhaps matching TRBD1 (6 bases). CDR1 is MNHEY, CDR2 SVGAGI, per germline. V dropped 2 bases and J dropped 5 bases, with 15 bases sitting between them. The CDR3 has 15 amino acids. DNA for the CDR3: TGTGCCAGCAGTTACCGTGCAGGGGTGGGGGAGACCCAGTACTTC. Translation: CASSYRAGVGETQYF.

The chain has TRBV4-1 and TRBJ2-6, with D perhaps matching TRBD1 or TRBD2 (5 bases each). There are 18 residues in the CDR3. CDR1 MGHRA and CDR2 YSYEKL come from the germline V gene. Trimming cost V 0 bases and J 1 base, with 13 bases left between them. CDR3 DNA: TGCGCCAGCAGCCAAGATGGAATCGGGGCGTCTGGGGCCAACGTCCTGACTTTC. Amino acids: CASSQDGIGASGANVLTF.

The chain combines TRBV27 with TRBJ2-1, with D possibly TRBD1 on 6 matching bases. The germline V and J ends were trimmed by 7 bases and 6 bases, with 19 bases remaining between them. CDR3 length: 15 amino acids. From germline, CDR1 is MNHEY and CDR2 SMNVEV (reference sequence). The CDR3 loop reads CASTTWGQAGNEQFF. In nucleotides, the CDR3 is TGTGCCAGCACAACCTGGGGGCAGGCAGGCAATGAGCAGTTCTTC.

The chain employs TRBV27 and TRBJ1-6, with D possibly matching TRBD1 (6 bases). The CDR3 is made up of 13 amino acids. CDR1 and CDR2 from the germline V gene are MNHEY and SMNVEV (reference sequence). Trimming took off 3 bases at V and 7 bases at J, with 7 bases between the two ends. The CDR3 sequence: CASSFGGNSPLHF. The CDR3 bases are TGTGCCAGCAGTTTCGGGGGCAATTCACCCCTCCACTTT.

The chain has TRBV9 and TRBJ1-1; 7 bases line up with TRBD1. Germline trimming cut 4 bases from V and 0 bases from J; bases unmatched to any gene: 6. CDR1 and CDR2 (germline): SGDLS, YYNGEE. This CDR3 comprises 15 residues. For the CDR3, the DNA is TGTGCCAGCAGCCCCGTGGACAGGTTGAACACTGAAGCTTTCTTT. Translation: CASSPVDRLNTEAFF.

The chain links TRBV5-1 to TRBJ2-3; 7 bases align to TRBD2. The germline gives CDR1 SGHRS, CDR2 YFSETQ. The CDR3 consists of 14 residues. J gave up 4 bases and V 1 base, and 3 bases lay outside the gene matches. The CDR3 DNA reads as TGCGCCAGCAGCTTGTTCGCGGGAGCAGATACGCAGTATTTT. It yields the protein CASSLFAGADTQYF.

The chain recombines TRBV7-9 with TRBJ2-7, with D perhaps assigned TRBD1 or TRBD2 (5 bases each). Deletions cut 5 bases from V and 2 bases from J, with 13 bases between. Germline CDR1 and CDR2: SEHNR and FQNEAQ (reference sequence). CDR3 length equals 14 residues. CDR3 region: CASSPGAETYEQYF. CDR3 coding DNA: TGTGCCAGCAGCCCCGGGGCTGAGACCTACGAGCAGTACTTC.

This clonotype was detected a few times. V gene TRBV5-5 combines with J gene TRBJ1-2, with 8 bases that match TRBD1. V lost 4 bases to trimming and J lost 7 bases; unmatched junction nucleotides: 12. Germline V lookup: CDR1 SGHKS, CDR2 YYEKEE (reference sequence). The CDR3 has 15 amino acids. In DNA form, the CDR3 reads TGTGCCAGCAGCCGTCAACTGGACAGGGACGGTGGCTACACCTTC. Residues: CASSRQLDRDGGYTF.